This T cell receptor beta chain was sequenced in a study of T cells in Graves' hyperthyroidism and ophthalmopathy. Whole-study context: Blood was drawn when the patient was first diagnosed and still untreated.

Patients were excluded for uncontrolled infection, other autoimmune disease, pregnancy or lactation. Each diagnosis was grounded in clinical symptoms, serum thyroxine and TRAb, thyroid ultrasound, and orbital computed tomography. Study-level points and caveats: Blood samples included most of the expanded thyroid clonotypes exceeding 0.001.

This CDR3 comprises 16 residues. Germline V CDR1 and CDR2: LNHDA, SQIVND (reference sequence). V dropped 1 base and J dropped 9 bases, with 19 bases sitting between them. This clonotype has only a few counts. The antigen is undetermined. The investigators amplified TCR beta CDR3 regions from RNA transcripts. RT-PCR in the first round (using the HTBI primer set) targeted the TCR CDR3. One entry per CDR3 protein results from TCRdb running MiXCR on the multiplex PCR reads. The data show about 500,000 distinct CDR3 sequences, with over 15% seen just once and around 18% held by the top ten. This chain uses TRBV19 with TRBJ2-1; D is perhaps TRBD1 or TRBD2 (5 bases each). Sequenced: blood. This clonotype originated in a woman in her late teens or twenties with Graves' hyperthyroidism. The CDR3 bases are TGTGCCAGTAGTATAGTGGGCAGGGACGCGTTTGGTGAGCAGTTCTTC. It codes for CASSIVGRDAFGEQFF.